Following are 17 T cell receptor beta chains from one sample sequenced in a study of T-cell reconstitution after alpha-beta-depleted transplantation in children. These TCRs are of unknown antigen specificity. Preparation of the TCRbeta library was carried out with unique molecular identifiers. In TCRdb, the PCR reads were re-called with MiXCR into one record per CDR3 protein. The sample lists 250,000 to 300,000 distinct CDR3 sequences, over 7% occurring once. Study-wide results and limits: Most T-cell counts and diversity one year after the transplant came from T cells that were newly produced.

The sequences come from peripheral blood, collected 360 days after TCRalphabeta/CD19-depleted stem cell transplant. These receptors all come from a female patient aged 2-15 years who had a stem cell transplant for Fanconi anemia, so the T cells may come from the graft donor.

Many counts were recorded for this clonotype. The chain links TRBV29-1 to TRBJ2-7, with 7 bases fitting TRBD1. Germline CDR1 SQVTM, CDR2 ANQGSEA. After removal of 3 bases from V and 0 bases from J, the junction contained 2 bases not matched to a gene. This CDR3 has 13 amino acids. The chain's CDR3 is CSVDGDSSYEQYF. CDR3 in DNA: TGCAGCGTTGATGGGGACAGCTCCTACGAGCAGTACTTC.

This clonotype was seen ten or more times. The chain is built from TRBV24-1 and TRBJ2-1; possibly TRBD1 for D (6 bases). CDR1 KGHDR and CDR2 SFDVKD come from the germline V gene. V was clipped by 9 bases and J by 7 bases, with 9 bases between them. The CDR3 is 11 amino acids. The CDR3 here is CATQGQNEQFF. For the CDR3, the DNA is TGTGCCACCCAGGGGCAAAATGAGCAGTTCTTC.

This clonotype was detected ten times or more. As DNA, the CDR3 is TGTGCCAGCAGCCACGGAACCTTAATCCACTTT. Protein product: CASSHGTLIHF. The gene calls are TRBV3-1 and TRBJ1-6, with D hard to call. Germline V gives CDR1 LGHDT, CDR2 YNNKEL (reference sequence). The CDR3 covers 11 residues. Trimming took 3 bases from V and 17 from J, leaving 11 bases between them.

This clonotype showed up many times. CDR3 coding DNA: TGTGCCAGCAGTTTATGGGAAACCGGAAACACCATATATTTT. Its protein product is CASSLWETGNTIYF. V is TRBV12-3 or TRBV12-4 and J is TRBJ1-3; D remains ambiguous. The CDR3 covers 14 residues. Trimming left V 2 bases short and J 4 bases short, with 9 bases between.

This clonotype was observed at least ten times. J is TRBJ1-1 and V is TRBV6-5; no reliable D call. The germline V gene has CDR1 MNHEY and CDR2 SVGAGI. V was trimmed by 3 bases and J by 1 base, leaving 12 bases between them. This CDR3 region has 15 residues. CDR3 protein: CASSYKAWGNTEAFF. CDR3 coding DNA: TGTGCCAGCAGTTATAAGGCCTGGGGGAACACTGAAGCTTTCTTT.

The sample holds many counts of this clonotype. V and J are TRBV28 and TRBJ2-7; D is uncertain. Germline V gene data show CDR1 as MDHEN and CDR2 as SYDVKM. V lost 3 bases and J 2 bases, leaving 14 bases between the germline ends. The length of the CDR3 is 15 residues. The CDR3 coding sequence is TGTGCCAGCAGTTTTCGTGTCGCCCCCACCTACGAGCAGTACTTC. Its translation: CASSFRVAPTYEQYF.

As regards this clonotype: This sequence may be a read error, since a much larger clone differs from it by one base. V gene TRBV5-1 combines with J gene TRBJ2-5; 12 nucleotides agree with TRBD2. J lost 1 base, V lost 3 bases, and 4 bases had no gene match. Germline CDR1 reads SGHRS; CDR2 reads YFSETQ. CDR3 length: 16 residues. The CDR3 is CASSSVLAGGQETQYF. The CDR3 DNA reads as TGCGCCAGCAGCTCGGTACTAGCGGGGGGCCAAGAGACCCAGTACTTC.

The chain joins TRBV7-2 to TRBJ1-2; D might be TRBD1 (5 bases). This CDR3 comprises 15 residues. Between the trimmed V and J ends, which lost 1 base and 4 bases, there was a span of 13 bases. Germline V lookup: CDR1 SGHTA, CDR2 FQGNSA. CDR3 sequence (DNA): TGTGCCAGCAGCTTAGGAATTAAGGGGACCTATGGCTACACCTTC. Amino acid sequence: CASSLGIKGTYGYTF.

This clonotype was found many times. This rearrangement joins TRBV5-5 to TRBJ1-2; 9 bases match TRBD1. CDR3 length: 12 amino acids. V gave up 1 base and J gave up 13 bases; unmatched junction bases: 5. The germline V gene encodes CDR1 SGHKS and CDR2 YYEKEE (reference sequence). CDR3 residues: CASSLTGGDSTF. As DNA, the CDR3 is TGTGCCAGCAGCTTGACAGGGGGCGATAGCACCTTC.

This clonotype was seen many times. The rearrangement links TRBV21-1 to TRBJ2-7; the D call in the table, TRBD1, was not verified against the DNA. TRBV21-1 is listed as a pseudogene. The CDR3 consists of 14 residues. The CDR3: CASMDRITFYEQYF. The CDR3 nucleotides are TGTGCCAGCATGGACAGGATCACTTTTTACGAGCAGTACTTC.

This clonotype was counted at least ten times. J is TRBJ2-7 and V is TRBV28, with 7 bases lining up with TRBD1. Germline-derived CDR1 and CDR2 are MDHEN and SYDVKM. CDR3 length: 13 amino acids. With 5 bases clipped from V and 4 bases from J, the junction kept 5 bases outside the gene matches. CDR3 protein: CASSRWDRYEQYF. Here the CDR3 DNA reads TGTGCCAGCAGTCGGTGGGACAGATACGAGCAGTACTTC. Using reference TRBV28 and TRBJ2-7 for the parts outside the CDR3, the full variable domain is DVKVTQSSRYLVKRTGEKVFLECVQDMDHENMFWYRQDPGLGLRLIYFSYDVKMKEKGDIPEGYSVSREKKERFSLILESASTNQTSMYLCASSRWDRYEQYFGPGTRLTVT.

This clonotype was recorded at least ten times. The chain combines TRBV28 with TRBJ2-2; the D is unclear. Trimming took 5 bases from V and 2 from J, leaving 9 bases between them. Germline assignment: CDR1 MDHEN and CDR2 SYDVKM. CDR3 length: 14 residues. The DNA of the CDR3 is TGTGCCAGCAGTCCGAGACACAACACCGGGGAGCTGTTTTTT. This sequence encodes CASSPRHNTGELFF. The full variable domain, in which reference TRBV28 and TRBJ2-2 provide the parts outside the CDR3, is DVKVTQSSRYLVKRTGEKVFLECVQDMDHENMFWYRQDPGLGLRLIYFSYDVKMKEKGDIPEGYSVSREKKERFSLILESASTNQTSMYLCASSPRHNTGELFFGEGSRLTVL.

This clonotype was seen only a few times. The CDR3 sequence: CASSLHPDSPLHF. The DNA for the CDR3 is TGTGCCAGCAGTTTACATCCGGATTCACCCCTCCACTTT. The chain links TRBV12-3 or TRBV12-4 to TRBJ1-6; D gene unclear. There are 13 residues in the CDR3. Trimming removed 2 bases at V and 8 bases at J, with 7 bases between.

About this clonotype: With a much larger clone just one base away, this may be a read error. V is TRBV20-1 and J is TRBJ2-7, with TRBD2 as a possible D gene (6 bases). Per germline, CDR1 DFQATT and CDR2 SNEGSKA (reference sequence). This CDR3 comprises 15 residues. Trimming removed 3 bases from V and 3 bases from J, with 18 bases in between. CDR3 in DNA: TGCAGTGCTAGTGGGGTGGCGGGAAGGGTCTACGAGCAGTACTTC. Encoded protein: CSASGVAGRVYEQYF.

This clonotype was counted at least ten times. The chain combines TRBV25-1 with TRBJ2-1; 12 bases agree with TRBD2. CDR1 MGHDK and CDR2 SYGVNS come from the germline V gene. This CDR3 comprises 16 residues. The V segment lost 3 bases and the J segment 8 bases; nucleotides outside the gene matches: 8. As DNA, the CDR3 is TGTGCCAGCAGTGATCCCGGACTAGCGGGATCTTATGAGCAGTTCTTC. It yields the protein CASSDPGLAGSYEQFF.

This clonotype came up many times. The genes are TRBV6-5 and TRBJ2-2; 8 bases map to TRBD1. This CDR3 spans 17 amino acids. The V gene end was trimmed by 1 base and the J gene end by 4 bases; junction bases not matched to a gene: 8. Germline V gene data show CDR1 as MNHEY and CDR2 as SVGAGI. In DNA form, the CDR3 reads TGTGCCAGCAGTTACTTTGGGGACAGGTATCGCACCGGGGAGCTGTTTTTT. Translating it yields CASSYFGDRYRTGELFF.

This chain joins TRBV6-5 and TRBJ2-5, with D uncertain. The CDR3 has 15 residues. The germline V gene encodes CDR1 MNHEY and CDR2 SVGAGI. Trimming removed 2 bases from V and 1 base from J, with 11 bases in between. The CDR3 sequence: CASSYARSSQETQYF. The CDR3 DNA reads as TGTGCCAGCAGTTACGCCCGTTCCTCCCAAGAGACCCAGTACTTC.